Sequencing of this T cell receptor beta chain was carried out in a study of blood T cell repertoires in COVID-19. The overall study: Whether acute or convalescent, the COVID-19 samples came from the United States, Italy and Spain.

From germline, CDR1 is SEHNR and CDR2 FQNEAQ (reference sequence). The CDR3 has 14 amino acids. V was cut by 3 bases and J by 4 bases, with 12 bases left in between. TCRdb's table, derived via immunoSEQ multiplex PCR, lists solely in-frame clones and lacks some. Of tens of thousands of clones listed, 75% to 90% are singletons. The specimen was peripheral blood. The chain has TRBV7-9 and TRBJ1-1; D perhaps matches TRBD1 (5 bases). This TCR was recovered from a man at least 80 years old with acute or convalescent COVID-19. This CDR3 reads CASSFGGGSTEAFF. The CDR3 DNA sequence: TGTGCCAGCAGCTTTGGTGGGGGGAGCACTGAAGCTTTCTTT.